The 5 T cell receptor beta chains given below trace back to one sample, sequenced in a study of cytomegalovirus exposure and HLA in healthy donors. The PCR used 60 Vbeta and 13 Jbeta primers. Some clones are missing from TCRdb's copy, which holds only in-frame ones; the method was immunoSEQ multiplex PCR. The repertoire has roughly 80,000 clones, roughly 81% of them found once; the top ten carry around 1.8%. Sequencing input: PBMCs. These receptor sequences come from a woman younger than 45 in good health and CMV-seronegative.

V gene TRBV14 combines with J gene TRBJ2-1, with D hard to call. The CDR3 has 15 residues. The V gene lost 4 bases and the J gene lost 2 bases, with 12 bases spanning the gap. Germline CDR1 and CDR2: SGHDN and FVKESK. For the CDR3, the DNA is TGTGCCAGCAGCCCCCTGGCCCCAACCTACAATGAGCAGTTCTTC. Encoded protein: CASSPLAPTYNEQFF.

This chain uses TRBV15 with TRBJ1-5; D possibly corresponds to TRBD1 (5 bases). The CDR3 covers 14 residues. CDR1 LNHNV and CDR2 YYDKDF come from the germline V gene (reference sequence). Trimming pared 3 bases from V and 3 bases from J, leaving 9 bases between. Here the CDR3 reads CATSRQGYNQPQHF. CDR3 coding DNA: TGTGCCACCAGCAGGCAGGGATACAATCAGCCCCAGCATTTT.

With regard to this clone: This specimen includes other DNA sequences encoding the same CDR3. The V gene is TRBV19, the J gene TRBJ1-1, with D maybe TRBD1 (6 bases). The CDR3 has 14 residues. V dropped 3 bases and J dropped 1 base, with 9 bases sitting between them. Germline V CDR1 and CDR2: LNHDA, SQIVND (reference sequence). Here the CDR3 reads CASSIRGGNTEAFF. CDR3 bases: TGTGCCAGTAGTATCAGGGGCGGGAACACTGAAGCTTTCTTT.

The chain uses TRBV7-9 and TRBJ1-1; D not certain. CDR3 length equals 17 residues. Looked up from germline, CDR1 is SEHNR and CDR2 is FQNEAQ (reference sequence). Trimming took off 8 bases at V and 0 bases at J, with 22 bases between the two ends. DNA for the CDR3: TGTGCCAGCTCCCATTTCGGTGGGGAGTTGGTGAACACTGAAGCTTTCTTT. This encodes CASSHFGGELVNTEAFF.

This clone was counted a single time. The J gene is TRBJ2-7, the V gene TRBV2, with D hard to call. The V end was cut by 4 bases, the J end by 2 bases, with 15 bases between. Germline V gives CDR1 SNHLY, CDR2 FYNNEI. The CDR3 covers 15 residues. Written as DNA, the CDR3 is TGTGCCAGCAGTGTAGGTCGGTGGAGCACCTACGAGCAGTACTTC. Amino acids: CASSVGRWSTYEQYF.